Listed here are 25 T cell receptor beta chains from one sample, sequenced in a study of blood T cells in healthy people across ages. Combining a sample-barcoded 5' primer with a J-beta primer mix, a second PCR ran for roughly 7 to 12 cycles. TCRdb processed the 5' RACE reads anew with MiXCR; each CDR3 protein has one entry. The table lists 750,000 or so distinct CDR3 sequences, approximately 25% of them singletons. These data are also associated with another study on T cells of mothers and their children.

Sequences were obtained from blood. These receptors were obtained from a boy aged 10-17 years in good health.

This clonotype has more than one count but fewer than ten. The chain links TRBV12-3 or TRBV12-4 to TRBJ1-2; D gene unclear. The V end was cut by 8 bases, the J end by 8 bases, with 12 bases between. The CDR3 runs 11 residues. The CDR3 loop is CASGELGGYTF. DNA for the CDR3: TGTGCCAGCGGTGAACTCGGAGGCTACACCTTC.

The chain employs TRBV9 and TRBJ2-1; 8 nucleotides match TRBD1. Near its end, the DNA agrees better with TRBJ2-5, so the J call may be wrong. CDR1 and CDR2 from the germline V gene are SGDLS and YYNGEE. The CDR3 spans 14 residues. CDR3 residues: CASSLQGADETQYF. CDR3 bases: TGTGCCAGCAGCCTTCAGGGGGCCGACGAGACCCAGTACTTC.

The chain couples TRBV7-9 to TRBJ2-5, with TRBD2 matching 9 bases. Trimming at V came to 3 bases and at J to 10 bases, leaving 24 bases not matched to a gene. Germline-derived CDR1 and CDR2 are SEHNR and FQNEAQ (reference sequence). The CDR3 spans 19 residues. CDR3 sequence (DNA): TGTGCCAGCAGCTTTCCTCGCGGGGAGAGCGGGAGGACTCTCTACGACCAGTACTTC. This encodes CASSFPRGESGRTLYDQYF.

This chain links TRBV10-3 with TRBJ2-7; a possible D gene is TRBD1 (5 bases). The DNA end favors TRBJ2-1, so the J call may be wrong. The germline gives CDR1 ENHRY, CDR2 SYGVKD. This CDR3 has 14 residues. The chain's CDR3 is CAIQQELSYNEQFF. DNA of the CDR3: TGTGCCATCCAACAGGAACTATCATACAATGAGCAGTTCTTC.

The rearrangement links TRBV6-5 to TRBJ1-4; D is unclear. V lost 5 bases, J lost 8 bases, and 15 bases lay in between. The CDR3 length is 14 residues. Germline V gives CDR1 MNHEY, CDR2 SVGAGI. The CDR3 DNA follows: TGTGCCAGCAGTCGGGGAGGGATGGGCGAAAAACTGTTTTTT. This translates into CASSRGGMGEKLFF.

The V and J genes are TRBV7-2 and TRBJ2-6, with 11 nucleotides matching TRBD2. V shed 3 bases and J 0 bases; nucleotides not matched to a gene: 13. The V gene's germline CDR1 is SGHTA and CDR2 FQGNSA. There are 21 residues in the CDR3. The CDR3 DNA reads as TGTGCCAGCAGCTTGGCGGCTAGCGGGGGGTCTGGTTTCTCTGGGGCCAACGTCCTGACTTTC. Encoded protein: CASSLAASGGSGFSGANVLTF.

The sample holds a few counts of this clonotype. The chain uses TRBV6-4 and TRBJ2-6; 8 nucleotides agree with TRBD1. Germline CDR1 is MRHNA and CDR2 is SNTAGT. This CDR3 has 15 amino acids. Germline trimming cut 4 bases from V and 1 base from J; bases unmatched to any gene: 0. The CDR3 spells CASSGTGSGANVLTF. DNA for the CDR3: TGTGCCAGCAGTGGGACAGGGTCTGGGGCCAACGTCCTGACTTTC.

This clonotype occurred a few times. This chain joins TRBV29-1 and TRBJ2-3, with 9 bases lining up with TRBD2. V was clipped by 6 bases and J by 3 bases; unmatched bases: 4. The germline V gene has CDR1 SQVTM and CDR2 ANQGSEA. This CDR3 comprises 13 residues. CDR3 residues: CSVRSGRTDTQYF. The CDR3, as DNA: TGCAGCGTGAGGAGCGGGAGGACAGATACGCAGTATTTT.

The chain is built from TRBV12-3 or TRBV12-4 and TRBJ2-3; D is unresolved. V was pared by 3 bases and J by 2 bases, with 9 bases between. This CDR3 comprises 14 residues. The CDR3 is CASSFSPYTDTQYF. CDR3 DNA sequence: TGTGCCAGCAGTTTCAGCCCCTACACAGATACGCAGTATTTT.

This clonotype has only a few counts. The CDR3 is CASSARWGTGVADTQYF. CDR3 DNA sequence: TGTGCCAGCAGCGCCCGGTGGGGGACAGGGGTGGCAGATACGCAGTATTTT. The chain joins TRBV9 to TRBJ2-3; 10 nucleotides line up with TRBD1. The CDR3 has 17 amino acids. The junction had 11 bases not matched to a gene; V was cut back by 3 bases and J by 4 bases. Germline V gene data show CDR1 as SGDLS and CDR2 as YYNGEE.

V is TRBV20-1 and J is TRBJ2-5; 14 bases line up with TRBD2. Germline V gene sequence: CDR1 DFQATT, CDR2 SNEGSKA (reference sequence). Losses at the gene ends were 6 bases for V and 4 bases for J; bases not matched to a gene: 13. This CDR3 region has 17 residues. CDR3 DNA sequence: TGCAGTGCAAAGGGACTAGCGGGAGTATTGGCACTAGAGACCCAGTACTTC. Protein: CSAKGLAGVLALETQYF.

The sample holds a few counts of this clonotype. The J gene is TRBJ2-7, the V gene TRBV20-1; D ambiguous. This CDR3 is built from 12 residues. From germline, CDR1 is DFQATT and CDR2 SNEGSKA (reference sequence). Trimming cost V 2 bases and J 2 bases, with 7 bases left between them. The CDR3 DNA reads as TGCAGTGCTAGATTGGGCCCCTACGAGCAGTACTTC. Its translation is CSARLGPYEQYF.

The V call is TRBV7-9, the J call TRBJ2-5, with TRBD1 as a possible D gene (6 bases). Germline V lookup: CDR1 SEHNR, CDR2 FQNEAQ (reference sequence). The CDR3 loop spans 15 amino acids. Trimming shortened V by 3 bases and J by 11 bases, and 22 bases separated the two germline ends. The CDR3 sequence is CASSFEAQGLSKQYF. The DNA for the CDR3 is TGTGCCAGCAGCTTTGAGGCGCAGGGGCTAAGTAAGCAGTACTTC.

Only a few counts were recorded for this clonotype. The chain couples TRBV27 to TRBJ2-2, with 7 nucleotides matching TRBD1. The CDR3 totals 13 residues. Germline assignment: CDR1 MNHEY and CDR2 SMNVEV (reference sequence). With 6 bases clipped from V and 4 bases from J, the junction kept 2 bases outside the gene matches. The CDR3: CASRPGGTGELFF. As DNA, the CDR3 is TGTGCCAGCAGGCCAGGGGGCACCGGGGAGCTGTTTTTT.

V and J are TRBV7-2 and TRBJ2-7; a weak D match, TRBD1 (6 bases). From germline, CDR1 is SGHTA and CDR2 FQGNSA. With 1 base removed from V and 3 bases from J, the gap between germline ends came to 13 bases. The CDR3 totals 15 residues. The CDR3 DNA sequence: TGTGCCAGCAGCTTAGAAGGGGGACCATACTACGAGCAGTACTTC. Protein product: CASSLEGGPYYEQYF.

This sequence joins TRBV29-1 and TRBJ2-1, with TRBD2 matching 14 bases. The V segment lost 6 bases and the J segment 1 base; nucleotides outside the gene matches: 8. Germline CDR1 reads SQVTM; CDR2 reads ANQGSEA. The CDR3 has 17 residues. DNA of the CDR3: TGCAGCGTCGCTGGGACTAGCGGGAGCCCTTCCTACAATGAGCAGTTCTTC. Translation gives CSVAGTSGSPSYNEQFF.

The CDR3 region has the DNA TGTGCCAGCAGTGAGGGTATGAACACTGAAGCTTTCTTT. This sequence encodes CASSEGMNTEAFF. The chain links TRBV25-1 to TRBJ1-1; unclear D gene. Between the trimmed V and J ends, which lost 3 bases and 0 bases, there was a span of 5 bases. CDR1 MGHDK and CDR2 SYGVNS come from the germline V gene. The CDR3 is 13 amino acids.

The chain uses TRBV7-9 and TRBJ2-3, with 14 bases lining up with TRBD2. Germline V lookup: CDR1 SEHNR, CDR2 FQNEAQ (reference sequence). The V segment lost 6 bases and the J segment 2 bases; nucleotides outside the gene matches: 7. CDR3 length: 17 amino acids. CDR3 region: CASSRPGLAGDTDTQYF. The CDR3 coding sequence is TGTGCCAGCAGTCGACCGGGACTAGCGGGGGACACAGATACGCAGTATTTT.

This clonotype was recorded a few times. The chain is built from TRBV18 and TRBJ1-2; 8 bases are shared with TRBD1. Per germline, CDR1 KGHSH and CDR2 LQKENI. The CDR3 has 14 residues. Losses at the gene ends were 2 bases for V and 3 bases for J; bases not matched to a gene: 2. CDR3 nucleotides: TGTGCCAGCTCACCAACGACAGGGGACTATGGCTACACCTTC. Translation gives CASSPTTGDYGYTF.

The rearrangement joins TRBV29-1 to TRBJ2-3; the match to TRBD2 covers 7 bases. This CDR3 comprises 17 residues. Germline CDR1 SQVTM, CDR2 ANQGSEA. With 0 bases clipped from V and 0 bases from J, the junction kept 9 bases outside the gene matches. The CDR3 region is CSVEDGLAVTSTDTQYF. DNA for the CDR3: TGCAGCGTTGAAGATGGCCTAGCGGTGACTAGCACAGATACGCAGTATTTT.

In this sample, this clonotype turned up a few times. The V call is TRBV27, the J call TRBJ1-5; no reliable D call. CDR1 and CDR2 (germline): MNHEY, SMNVEV (reference sequence). The CDR3 consists of 14 residues. V gave up 1 base and J gave up 5 bases, with 9 bases separating them. Here the CDR3 DNA reads TGTGCCAGCAGTTTATTCGGGAGCCATCAGCCCCAGCATTTT. This codes for CASSLFGSHQPQHF.

The chain recombines TRBV7-2 with TRBJ2-3, with D hard to call. The CDR3 runs to 13 residues. V was shortened by 1 base and J by 4 bases, with 6 bases between the two germline ends. Germline V gives CDR1 SGHTA, CDR2 FQGNSA. The CDR3 DNA reads as TGTGCCAGCAGCTTAGGCTGGGCAGATACGCAGTATTTT. It encodes CASSLGWADTQYF.

The chain uses TRBV3-1 and TRBJ2-1; 7 positions agree with TRBD1. The CDR3 is made up of 15 amino acids. Looked up from germline, CDR1 is LGHDT and CDR2 is YNNKEL (reference sequence). Germline trimming cut 4 bases from V and 3 bases from J; bases unmatched to any gene: 6. This CDR3 reads CASSPSTGSYNEQFF. Written as DNA, the CDR3 is TGTGCCAGCAGCCCTTCGACAGGGAGCTACAATGAGCAGTTCTTC.

There are a few counts of this clonotype. The chain employs TRBV4-3 and TRBJ1-4; 9 bases align to TRBD1. Trimming took 3 bases from V and 3 from J; bases not matched to a gene: 5. The CDR3 runs 16 residues. CDR1 is LGHNA, CDR2 YSLEER, per germline. CDR3 sequence: CASSQNRGLSNEKLFF. The CDR3 bases are TGCGCCAGCAGCCAGAACAGGGGGCTGTCTAATGAAAAACTGTTTTTT.

This clonotype was seen a few times. This chain joins TRBV29-1 and TRBJ2-1, with D uncertain. The CDR3 runs to 15 residues. Trimming removed 0 bases from V and 0 bases from J, with 9 bases in between. In germline, CDR1 is SQVTM, CDR2 ANQGSEA. This CDR3 is CSVEELTLSYNEQFF. The CDR3 bases are TGCAGCGTTGAAGAACTTACTCTCTCCTACAATGAGCAGTTCTTC.